The rows below give T cell receptor beta chains drawn from one sample of a study of blood T cell repertoires in COVID-19. TCRdb's table, derived via immunoSEQ multiplex PCR, lists solely in-frame clones and lacks some. The table has a few hundred thousand clones, around 85% seen once. Material for sequencing was peripheral blood. Receptors were obtained from a woman aged 18-29 years with acute or convalescent COVID-19. Both conserved end residues are part of each CDR3. Each record gives: CDR3 length, D gene, J gene, clone size, V gene, CDR3 DNA, CDR3 protein. A D gene is named only where the DNA matches it firmly. Clone size is stated in some rows and not others, as once, few, many or a class when expanded.

>15|TRBD1|TRBJ1-3|NA|TRBV5-8
TGTGCCAGCAGCGCCGACAGGGGAGCTGGAAACACCATATATTTT
CASSADRGAGNTIYF
>18|NA|TRBJ2-3|NA|TRBV11-2
TGTGCCAGCAGCTTAGACCTACCTTATGATACTAGCACAGATACGCAGTATTTT
CASSLDLPYDTSTDTQYF
>14|TRBD2|TRBJ2-1|NA|TRBV6-5
TGTGCCAGCAGCCCGTCCGGGACTAGCTCTCCACGGATCTTC
CASSPSGTSSPRIF
>16|TRBD2|TRBJ2-3|NA|TRBV19
TGTGCCAGTAGTATGGGGGGAGGGTCCTATCCGGATACGCAGTATTTT
CASSMGGGSYPDTQYF
>13|NA|TRBJ2-7|NA|TRBV19
TGTGCCAGTAGCCCGACAGGTGACTACGAGCAGTACTTC
CASSPTGDYEQYF
>16|TRBD2|TRBJ2-5|NA|TRBV9
TGTGCCAGCAGCGTCACGGGAGGACTAGCCCAAGAGACCCAGTACTTC
CASSVTGGLAQETQYF
>13|NA|TRBJ2-7|once|TRBV7-9
TGTGCCAGCAGCCCTCCGCTAGCTTACGAGCAGTACTTC
CASSPPLAYEQYF
>19|TRBD1|TRBJ1-4|NA|TRBV28
TGTGCCAGCAGTTTATGGTACACCGGGACAGGGAAAACTAATGAAAAACTGTTTTTT
CASSLWYTGTGKTNEKLFF
>18|TRBD1|TRBJ2-1|NA|TRBV14
TGTGCCAGCAGCCAAGAGGGGCCAGACAGGGGTATGTCGAATGAGCAGTTCTTC
CASSQEGPDRGMSNEQFF
>16|TRBD1|TRBJ1-2|NA|TRBV3-1/TRBV3-2
TGTGCCAGCAGCCTTCGAGGACAGGCTGAGGGATATGGCTACACCTTC
CASSLRGQAEGYGYTF